This T cell receptor beta chain was recovered during a study of cytomegalovirus exposure and HLA in healthy donors. In its sample, this clone was seen a few times. The antigen is undetermined. At one boundary the junction diverges from the germline segment, which might be a read error. Notes on the study in general: Beyond CMV serostatus, there was no information to go on about immune exposure. Later, TCR association rates were found to vary by HLA locus, highest for DRB1 and lowest for HLA-C. Across donors, most TCRs were seen rarely, yet some public ones were widespread.

In the PCR, 60 Vbeta and 13 Jbeta primers were used. Profiling relied on immunoSEQ multiplex PCR, and the TCRdb table lists in-frame clones only, not all of them. The sample gives roughly 110,000 clones, over 60% of which show up once; 5% to 7% is in the top ten. The germline V gene has CDR1 MNHEY and CDR2 SVGAGI. The CDR3 length is 15 residues. The chain uses TRBV6-5 and TRBJ1-1; D call uncertain. The clonotype originates from a woman in her fifties or sixties in good health and CMV-seropositive. Source material: PBMCs. The CDR3 sequence: CASSYSPWPNTEAFF. The DNA of the CDR3 is TGTGCCAGCAGCTACTCCCCGTGGCCGAACACTGAAGCTTTCTTT.